The 2 T cell receptor beta chains presented below share a single source sample, sequenced in a study of blood T cell repertoires in COVID-19. Some clones are missing from TCRdb's copy, which holds only in-frame ones; the method was immunoSEQ multiplex PCR. This sample has some 300,000 clones, with 90% found just once. Sequenced input: PBMCs or T cells enriched from blood (not recorded which). The receptors stem from a woman aged 25 to 45 who had been exposed to COVID-19.

This clone was found many times. The V gene is TRBV7-9, the J gene TRBJ1-3; D not certain. Trimming cost V 0 bases and J 0 bases, with 9 bases left between them. Germline V lookup: CDR1 SEHNR, CDR2 FQNEAQ (reference sequence). The CDR3 runs 16 residues. CDR3 protein: CASSLASTGSGNTIYF. The CDR3 nucleotides are TGTGCCAGCAGCTTAGCGTCCACGGGCTCTGGAAACACCATATATTTT.

This chain uses TRBV5-1 with TRBJ1-2, with 7 bases that match TRBD1. CDR3 length: 13 amino acids. CDR1 is SGHRS and CDR2 is YFSETQ in the germline V gene. V was clipped by 1 base and J by 5 bases; unmatched bases: 2. CDR3 region: CASSLTGVYGYTF. In nucleotides, the CDR3 is TGCGCCAGCAGCTTGACAGGGGTATATGGCTACACCTTC.